Below, 9 T cell receptor beta chains from the same sample are listed, as sequenced in a study of Ad26.COV2.S vaccination and SARS-CoV-2 variants. The table came from immunoSEQ multiplex PCR; TCRdb's copy has only in-frame clones and leaves some out. The sample lists some 640,000 clones, more than 80% occurring once. The treatment here: about 20 received Ad26.COV2.S at low or high dose, single or two shots; 5 received placebo; per-sample allocation not given. Samples analyzed were those drawn on day 63 after the first vaccine or placebo injection. The starting material was peripheral blood, obtained in a trial of Ad26.COV2.S vaccine versus placebo. The receptor set was obtained from a person between 18 and 59 years old who received the Ad26.COV2.S COVID-19 vaccine or a placebo.

The chain recombines TRBV5-5 with TRBJ1-3; TRBD1 might be the D (5 bases). CDR1 SGHKS and CDR2 YYEKEE come from the germline V gene (reference sequence). Trimming removed 4 bases at V and 4 bases at J, with 9 bases between. The CDR3 length is 13 residues. The CDR3 DNA is TGTGCCAGCAGCCTCGGACAAGGAAACACCATATATTTT. It yields the protein CASSLGQGNTIYF.

A note on this clone: This specimen includes other DNA sequences encoding the same CDR3. The CDR3 DNA reads as TGTGCCAGCAGTTTAGACAGGGCCCCCGGGGAGCTGTTTTTT. This sequence encodes CASSLDRAPGELFF. The chain carries TRBV6-5 and TRBJ2-2; TRBD1 agrees at 7 bases. CDR1 is MNHEY, CDR2 SVGAGI, per germline. Trimming cost V 4 bases and J 6 bases; bases outside gene matches: 5. The CDR3 consists of 14 residues.

The rearrangement uses TRBV6-6 and TRBJ2-7; maybe TRBD1 (5 bases). Germline V gene lookup returns CDR1 MNHNY and CDR2 SVGAGI (reference sequence). This CDR3 contains 14 residues. V was clipped by 1 base and J by 5 bases, with 12 bases between them. The DNA of the CDR3 is TGTGCCAGCAGTTACTTGGGCAGGGCAAACGAGCAGTACTTC. This codes for CASSYLGRANEQYF.

The chain links TRBV12-3 or TRBV12-4 to TRBJ2-6; D not certain. This CDR3 contains 13 residues. V dropped 6 bases and J dropped 6 bases, with 9 bases sitting between them. CDR3 nucleotides: TGTGCCAGCAGCCCCGGCCAGGCCAACGTCCTGACTTTC. Amino acid sequence: CASSPGQANVLTF.

This clone was seen once. This rearrangement joins TRBV11-2 to TRBJ2-3; D possibly corresponds to TRBD1 (6 bases). Germline loops: CDR1 SGHAT, CDR2 FQNNGV. Trimming left V 6 bases short and J 4 bases short, with 17 bases between. The CDR3 length is 15 residues. The CDR3 nucleotides read TGTGCCAGCAGTTCCCAGGGGATTATAGCAGATACGCAGTATTTT. This translates into CASSSQGIIADTQYF.

The rearrangement uses TRBV7-9 and TRBJ2-2; D is perhaps TRBD1 (8 bases). Trimming removed 4 bases from V and 7 bases from J, with 16 bases in between. Looked up from germline, CDR1 is SEHNR and CDR2 is FQNEAQ (reference sequence). This CDR3 has 15 residues. The CDR3 region is CASSSRGRENGELFF. CDR3 DNA sequence: TGTGCCAGCAGCTCCAGGGGGCGGGAGAACGGGGAGCTGTTTTTT. The variable domain in full, completed from reference TRBV7-9 and TRBJ2-2, reads DTGVSQNPRHKITKRGQNVTFRCDPISEHNRLYWYRQTLGQGPEFLTYFQNEAQLEKSRLLSDRFSAERPKGSFSTLEIQRTEQGDSAMYLCASSSRGRENGELFFGEGSRLTVL.

The genes are TRBV30 and TRBJ2-3, with 7 bases matching TRBD2. Germline loops: CDR1 GTSNPN, CDR2 SVGIG (reference sequence). The length of the CDR3 is 18 residues. With V trimmed by 5 bases and J by 0 bases, 17 bases remained unmatched. DNA for the CDR3: TGTGCCTGGGCGGGACTGGACGCTAGCGGAGCTAGCACAGATACGCAGTATTTT. Its protein is CAWAGLDASGASTDTQYF.

This clone was found a few times. This sequence joins TRBV6-5 and TRBJ2-2; no clear D gene. The CDR3 totals 14 residues. With 11 bases removed from V and 0 bases from J, the gap between germline ends came to 13 bases. Germline loops: CDR1 MNHEY, CDR2 SVGAGI. CDR3 DNA: TGTGCCGGGCAAGGGCCGCCGAACACCGGGGAGCTGTTTTTT. Amino acids: CAGQGPPNTGELFF.

The V gene is TRBV19, the J gene TRBJ1-1; D remains ambiguous. CDR1 is LNHDA and CDR2 is SQIVND in the germline V gene (reference sequence). The V end was cut by 8 bases, the J end by 3 bases, with 13 bases between. The CDR3 runs 13 residues. This chain's CDR3 is CASFAGWDTEAFF. CDR3 nucleotide sequence: TGTGCCAGTTTTGCGGGCTGGGACACTGAAGCTTTCTTT.